This T cell receptor beta chain was sequenced during a study of T cell changes during pregnancy in multiple sclerosis. Germline values: CDR1 KGHSH, CDR2 LQKENI. V gave up 3 bases and J gave up 7 bases, with 13 bases separating them. The CDR3 consists of 14 residues. Profiled with immunoSEQ multiplex PCR; TCRdb holds only in-frame clones, not every one. Of over 55,000 clones in the sample, 85% to 95% were seen once. The V and J genes are TRBV18 and TRBJ2-1; tentative D call: TRBD2 (6 bases). This clonotype was sampled from a female donor in good health, enrolled as a control in a pregnancy study. The sequencing used CD8+ T cells from peripheral blood mononuclear cells, collected in the third trimester of pregnancy. The CDR3: CASSPPGEWNEQFF. In nucleotides, the CDR3 is TGTGCCAGCTCACCGCCGGGAGAGTGGAATGAGCAGTTCTTC.